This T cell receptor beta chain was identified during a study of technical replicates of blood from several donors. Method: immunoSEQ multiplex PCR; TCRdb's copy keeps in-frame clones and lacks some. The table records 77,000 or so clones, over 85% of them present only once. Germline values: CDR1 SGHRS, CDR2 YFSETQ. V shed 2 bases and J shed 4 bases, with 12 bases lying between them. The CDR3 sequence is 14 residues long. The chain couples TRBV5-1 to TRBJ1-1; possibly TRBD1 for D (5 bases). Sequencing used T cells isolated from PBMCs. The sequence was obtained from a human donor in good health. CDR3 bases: TGCGCCAGCAGCTTCGGGGGGGATAGCACTGAAGCTTTCTTT. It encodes CASSFGGDSTEAFF.